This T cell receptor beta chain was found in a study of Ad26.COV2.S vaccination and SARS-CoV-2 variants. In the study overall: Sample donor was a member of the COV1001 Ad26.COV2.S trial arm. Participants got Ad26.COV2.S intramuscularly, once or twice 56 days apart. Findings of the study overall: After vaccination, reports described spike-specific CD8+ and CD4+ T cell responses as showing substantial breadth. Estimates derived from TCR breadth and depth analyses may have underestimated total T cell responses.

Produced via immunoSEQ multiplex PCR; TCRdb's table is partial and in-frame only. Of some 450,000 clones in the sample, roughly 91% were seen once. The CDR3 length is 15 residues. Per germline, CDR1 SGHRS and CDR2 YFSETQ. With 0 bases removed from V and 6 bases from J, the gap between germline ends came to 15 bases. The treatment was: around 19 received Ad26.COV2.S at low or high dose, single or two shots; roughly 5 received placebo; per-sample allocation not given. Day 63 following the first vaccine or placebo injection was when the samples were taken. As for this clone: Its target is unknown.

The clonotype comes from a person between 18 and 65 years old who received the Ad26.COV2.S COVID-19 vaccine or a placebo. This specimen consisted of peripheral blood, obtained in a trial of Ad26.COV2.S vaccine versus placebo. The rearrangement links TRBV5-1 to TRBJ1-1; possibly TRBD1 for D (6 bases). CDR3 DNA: TGCGCCAGCAGCTTGGGGGCAGGGGTCTACGCTGAAGCTTTCTTT. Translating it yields CASSLGAGVYAEAFF.